A selection of T cell receptor beta chains follows, all from one sample in a study of T cells in Graves' hyperthyroidism and ophthalmopathy. Using its own MiXCR run on the multiplex PCR reads, TCRdb lists one record per CDR3 protein. The sample comprises roughly 350,000 distinct CDR3 sequences, approximately 15% of which are singletons, and just under 25% rests with the top ten. The sequencing sample was made of blood. The receptors were gathered from a woman under 40 with Graves' hyperthyroidism. Each CDR3 is given with its conserved first and last residue. Each record gives: V gene, J gene, D gene, clone size, CDR3 DNA, CDR3 protein. D genes are given only for firm matches. Rows give clone size only sometimes, using once, few, many, or a class for an expanded clone.

TRBV20-1,TRBJ2-7,.,few,TGCAGTGCTAGTCTAATGATCTTGGGACACCAATTCTACGAGCAGTACTTC,CSASLMILGHQFYEQYF
TRBV14,TRBJ2-7,.,few,TGTGCCAGCAGCCAACCGGGGCTCTACGAGCAGTACTTC,CASSQPGLYEQYF
TRBV15,TRBJ2-2,.,many,TGTGCCACCAGCAGCTACACTCTAACAGGGAACACCGGGGAGCTGTTTTTT,CATSSYTLTGNTGELFF
TRBV7-9,TRBJ1-5,.,.,TGCGCCAGCAGTCTCACACAGGGAGTTGGTCAGCCCCAGCATTTT,CASSLTQGVGQPQHF
TRBV12-3/TRBV12-4,TRBJ1-5,.,many,TGTGCCAGCAGTCCCGAGGGAGCCCCGTATAGCAATCAGCCCCAGCATTTT,CASSPEGAPYSNQPQHF
TRBV2,TRBJ1-1,.,many,TGTGCCAGCAGTGAAGCGCGGAGGGAAGCTTTCTTT,CASSEARREAFF
TRBV29-1,TRBJ2-3,TRBD1,few,TGCAGCGTGGCACAGGGGGCTGGAGATACGCAGTATTTT,CSVAQGAGDTQYF
TRBV4-3,TRBJ2-7,.,.,TGCGCCAGCAGCCAAGAGTTGCGGGATGCCTACGAGCAGTACTTC,CASSQELRDAYEQYF
TRBV12-5,TRBJ2-7,TRBD1,.,TGTGCTAGTGGCCCTAAACACAGGGGCCACGAGCAGTACTTC,CASGPKHRGHEQYF
TRBV6-1,TRBJ2-1,.,few,TGTGCCACCCTCCGGGACAAACTCAATGAGCAGTTCTTC,CATLRDKLNEQFF
TRBV7-6,TRBJ2-1,TRBD1,.,TGTGCCAGCAGCTTTGACAGGGATCACAATGAGCAGTTCTTC,CASSFDRDHNEQFF
TRBV11-2,TRBJ2-1,TRBD2,few,TGTGCCAGCAGCCGACTATGGGGTAGCGGGAGTGTGGCGTACAATGAGCAGTTCTTC,CASSRLWGSGSVAYNEQFF
TRBV2,TRBJ2-6,.,.,TGTGCCAGCAGTGCGGGAAACCATCTCTCTGGGGCCAACGTCCTGACTTTC,CASSAGNHLSGANVLTF
TRBV3-1,TRBJ2-7,TRBD2,.,TGTGCCAGCAGCTCAATAGCGGGTCCCCGTCCGGGCGAGCAGTACTTC,CASSSIAGPRPGEQYF
TRBV27,TRBJ1-4,TRBD1,.,TGTGCCGGCAGGGGGCTGGCGAATGAAAAACTGTTTTTT,CAGRGLANEKLFF
TRBV6-5,TRBJ2-5,.,many,TGTGCCAGCAGTTACTCGTTCTCACCTTTTCTGCAAGAGACCCAGTACTTC,CASSYSFSPFLQETQYF
TRBV11-1,TRBJ2-2,.,many,TGTGCCAGCAGACGAAGTGGGTCGCGGGCGAACACCGGGGAGCTGTTTTTT,CASRRSGSRANTGELFF
TRBV29-1,TRBJ2-3,TRBD2,many,TGCAGCGTCCTAGCGGTTTACACAGATACGCAGTATTTT,CSVLAVYTDTQYF
TRBV20-1,TRBJ2-7,TRBD1,few,TGCAGTGCTAGGCTCGGGACAGGGTCCTACGAGCAGTACTTC,CSARLGTGSYEQYF
TRBV27,TRBJ2-1,.,many,TGTGCCAGCAGACGGCCTAGGGGGGAGAGCTCCTACAATGAGCAGTTCTTC,CASRRPRGESSYNEQFF
TRBV5-6,TRBJ2-3,.,few,TGTGCCAGCAGCTACGGAGGCAGGGCCACAGATACGCAGTATTTT,CASSYGGRATDTQYF
TRBV5-1,TRBJ2-3,.,.,TGCGCCAGCAGCTTTCTTGGGAGCCCAACAGATACGCAGTATTTT,CASSFLGSPTDTQYF
TRBV29-1,TRBJ1-4,.,.,TGCAGCGCGACCCTTGGGACTAATGAAAAACTGTTTTTT,CSATLGTNEKLFF
TRBV5-1,TRBJ1-4,.,few,TGCGCCAGCAGCAGGGCGACAGGTGGGGGCAAACTGTTTTTT,CASSRATGGGKLFF
TRBV2,TRBJ1-1,.,many,TGTGCCAGCATCTCGGATGGGAACACTGAAGCTTTCTTT,CASISDGNTEAFF
TRBV6-1,TRBJ2-7,.,few,TGTGCCAGCATTGGAGGGTACCACGAGCAGTACTTC,CASIGGYHEQYF
TRBV5-1,TRBJ2-7,TRBD2,many,TGCGCCAGCAGCTTGGAACTAGCGCCTCCCTACGAGCAGTACTTC,CASSLELAPPYEQYF
TRBV11-2,TRBJ2-1,TRBD2,.,TGTGCCAGCAGCCATGGGACTAGCGGGTTCTATGAGCAGTTCTTC,CASSHGTSGFYEQFF
TRBV7-9,TRBJ2-7,TRBD1,.,TGTGCCAGCAGCTCACCCAGGACAGGGGTCAACTACGAGCAGTACTTC,CASSSPRTGVNYEQYF
TRBV18,TRBJ2-1,TRBD2,.,TGTGCCAGCTCACTGCAGAGCGGGGATGAGCAGTTCTTC,CASSLQSGDEQFF
TRBV2,TRBJ2-5,TRBD1,many,TGTGCCAGCGAGCGTCCGGGACAGGGGATGATAGAGACCCAGTACTTC,CASERPGQGMIETQYF
TRBV5-6,TRBJ2-4,TRBD1,.,TGTGCCAGCAGCACTGGACAGGGATACATTCAGTACTTC,CASSTGQGYIQYF
TRBV20-1,TRBJ2-2,TRBD2,many,TGCAGTGCCAGAGACAGACTAGCGGGAGGTGGTGGCACCGGGGAGCTGTTTTTT,CSARDRLAGGGGTGELFF
TRBV2,TRBJ2-1,.,many,TGTGCCAGCATGGCCAATGAGCAGTTCTTC,CASMANEQFF
TRBV20-1,TRBJ2-2,.,.,TGCAGTGCTAAATACAGGGATGTAAACACCGGGGAGCTGTTTTTT,CSAKYRDVNTGELFF
TRBV3-1,TRBJ2-4,.,few,TGTGCCAGCAGCCAAGGTACAGGGTCAGCCAAAAACATTCAGTACTTC,CASSQGTGSAKNIQYF
TRBV6-1,TRBJ1-5,.,.,TGTGCCAGCAATATTGACGGAAATCAGCCCCAGCATTTT,CASNIDGNQPQHF
TRBV5-6,TRBJ2-7,TRBD1,few,TGTGCCAGCAGCTTAATTGGGACAGGGGGCCACGAGCAGTACTTC,CASSLIGTGGHEQYF
TRBV4-1,TRBJ2-1,.,.,TGCGCCAGCAGCCAAGAGAGGATGCTAAATGAGCAGTTCTTC,CASSQERMLNEQFF
TRBV20-1,TRBJ2-1,.,many,TGCAGTGTCCCGGACCTCACCTACAATGAGCAGTTCTTC,CSVPDLTYNEQFF
TRBV30,TRBJ1-5,.,.,TGTGCCTGGGATGATTTTAGCAATCAGCCCCAGCATTTT,CAWDDFSNQPQHF
TRBV9,TRBJ2-4,.,.,TGTGCCAGCAGCGGTGATAGTACGGGCATTCAGTACTTC,CASSGDSTGIQYF
TRBV29-1,TRBJ1-2,TRBD1,many,TGCAGCGCTCGGGACAGGACAAACTATGGCTACACCTTC,CSARDRTNYGYTF
TRBV6-1,TRBJ2-7,TRBD2,many,TGTGCCAGCAGTGAAGTTGGCGGGAGCTCCTACGAGCAGTACTTC,CASSEVGGSSYEQYF
TRBV27,TRBJ2-1,.,many,TGTGCCAGCAGCAAGACAAAGGTATGGTATGAGCAGTTCTTC,CASSKTKVWYEQFF
TRBV7-2,TRBJ2-3,TRBD2,few,TGTGCCAGCACCAAGTGGCCGGGTGAGACTAGCGGGAAGACAGATACGCAGTATTTT,CASTKWPGETSGKTDTQYF
TRBV28,TRBJ1-5,.,many,TGTGCCAGCAGTTTATCCGGGGGCCCTAGCAATCAGCCCCAGCATTTT,CASSLSGGPSNQPQHF
TRBV28,TRBJ1-2,TRBD1,.,TGTGCCAGCAGTCTCGGGACAGGAAGGGGCTGCACCTTC,CASSLGTGRGCTF
TRBV15,TRBJ2-7,.,many,TGTGCCACCAGCAGAGATAGGGGGTACGAGCAGTACTTC,CATSRDRGYEQYF
TRBV11-2,TRBJ2-5,TRBD2,many,TGTGCCAGCAGCTTAGATCTAGCGGGAGGGTCAGAGACCCAGTACTTC,CASSLDLAGGSETQYF
TRBV29-1,TRBJ1-3,.,.,TGCAGCGTTTTACAGCCTACGGCAGGAAACACCATATATTTT,CSVLQPTAGNTIYF
TRBV29-1,TRBJ1-4,.,.,TGCAGCGTTGAAGAGGGTCCCGGACTAGCTAATGAAAAACTGTTTTTT,CSVEEGPGLANEKLFF
TRBV12-3/TRBV12-4,TRBJ1-2,.,many,TGTGCCAGCAGTTCGGGGGAGGGCGGCTACACCTTC,CASSSGEGGYTF
TRBV15,TRBJ2-1,.,few,TGTGCCACCAGCCCCCTAGACCACAATGAGCAGTTCTTC,CATSPLDHNEQFF
TRBV12-3/TRBV12-4,TRBJ2-3,.,.,TGTGCCAGCAGGCCGAGAAGCGGAGGCACAGATACGCAGTGTTTT,CASRPRSGGTDTQCF
TRBV2,TRBJ1-1,.,.,TGTGCCAGCACTCAGGGGTATGAAGCTTTCTTT,CASTQGYEAFF
TRBV5-5,TRBJ2-3,.,.,TGTGCCAGCAGCTTGTATGGGGGTACAGATACGCAGTATTTT,CASSLYGGTDTQYF
TRBV28,TRBJ2-4,.,many,TGTGCCAGCAGTTCGCCGACAGGTTCGGGGATCACTTACATTCAGTACTTC,CASSSPTGSGITYIQYF